This T cell receptor (beta chain) was obtained from a study of blood T cell repertoires in COVID-19. Study as a whole: T cells, B-cell-depleted T cells, or PBMCs supplied cDNA or gDNA.

The CDR3 consists of 15 residues. The V gene's germline CDR1 is SGHVS and CDR2 FNYEAQ. The J segment lost 2 bases and the V segment lost 4 bases, leaving 4 bases of the junction unmatched. TCRdb's table, derived via immunoSEQ multiplex PCR, lists solely in-frame clones and lacks some. The table includes some 490,000 clones, 75% to 90% detected once. Sequenced: peripheral blood. This TCR was sampled from a human donor in a cohort sampled during active COVID-19. The rearrangement uses TRBV7-6 and TRBJ2-3; 9 positions agree with TRBD2. CDR3 DNA: TGTGCCAGCAGCTGGACTAGCGAGAACACAGATACGCAGTATTTT. Protein: CASSWTSENTDTQYF.